This is a list of T cell receptor beta chains from one sample in a study of blood T cell repertoires in COVID-19. Clones were read by immunoSEQ multiplex PCR, and TCRdb kept only the in-frame ones, dropping some. Among more than 250,000 clones listed, about 82% were seen once. The sequencing input was peripheral blood. These TCRs come from a woman between 50 and 59 years old with acute or convalescent COVID-19. Each CDR3 is given with its conserved first and last residue. The order of the fields is V gene, CDR3 length, CDR3 protein.

V: TRBV19; length: 14; CDR3: CASTFGIGQEKLFF
V: TRBV3-1/TRBV3-2; length: 17; CDR3: CASSQVAGKGGTGELFF
V: TRBV18; length: 15; CDR3: CASSPKGQGDEKLFF
V: TRBV7-2; length: 15; CDR3: CASSFSLLANNEQFF
V: TRBV28; length: 16; CDR3: CASSSLGQVSYNEQFF
V: TRBV5-1; length: 15; CDR3: CASSLGRTGSSPLHF
V: TRBV19; length: 10; CDR3: CASGQHGYTF
V: TRBV6-6; length: 14; CDR3: CAASAVVSNQPQHF
V: TRBV30; length: 13; CDR3: CAWARDSKNIQYF
V: TRBV19; length: 15; CDR3: CASSSSGISYNEQFF
V: TRBV19; length: 16; CDR3: CASSIAPPGQGGGYTF
V: TRBV3-1/TRBV3-2; length: 14; CDR3: CASSQIADNQPQHF
V: TRBV4-1; length: 17; CDR3: CASRLRGIGLMNTEAFF
V: TRBV5-4; length: 16; CDR3: CASSLSASGSVGELFF
V: TRBV14; length: 16; CDR3: CASSQDLGQGNQPQHF
V: TRBV28; length: 14; CDR3: CASSLRGRPYEQYF
V: TRBV7-9; length: 14; CDR3: CASSLDPSQETQYF